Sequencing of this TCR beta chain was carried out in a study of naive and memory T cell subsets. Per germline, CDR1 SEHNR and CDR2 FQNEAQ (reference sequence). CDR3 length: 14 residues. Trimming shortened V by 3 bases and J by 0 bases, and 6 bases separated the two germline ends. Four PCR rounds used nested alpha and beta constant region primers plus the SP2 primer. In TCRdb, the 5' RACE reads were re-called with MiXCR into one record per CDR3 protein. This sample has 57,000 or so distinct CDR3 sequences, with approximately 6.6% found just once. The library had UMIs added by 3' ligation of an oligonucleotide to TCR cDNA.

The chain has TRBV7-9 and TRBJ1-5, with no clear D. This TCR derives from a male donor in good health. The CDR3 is CASSFEYSNQPQHF. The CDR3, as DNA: TGTGCCAGCAGCTTCGAGTATAGCAATCAGCCCCAGCATTTT.